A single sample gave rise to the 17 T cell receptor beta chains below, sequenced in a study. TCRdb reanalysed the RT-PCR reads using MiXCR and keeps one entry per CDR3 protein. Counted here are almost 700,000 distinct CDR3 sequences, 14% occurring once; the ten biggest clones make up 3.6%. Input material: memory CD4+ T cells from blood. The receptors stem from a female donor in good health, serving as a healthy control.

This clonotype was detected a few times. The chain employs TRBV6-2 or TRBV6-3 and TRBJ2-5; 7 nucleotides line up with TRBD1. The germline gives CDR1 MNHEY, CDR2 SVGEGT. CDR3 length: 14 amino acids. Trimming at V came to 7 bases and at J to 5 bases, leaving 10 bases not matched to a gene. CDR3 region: CASNQQGPRETQYF. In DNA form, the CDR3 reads TGTGCCAGCAATCAACAGGGGCCCAGGGAGACCCAGTACTTC.

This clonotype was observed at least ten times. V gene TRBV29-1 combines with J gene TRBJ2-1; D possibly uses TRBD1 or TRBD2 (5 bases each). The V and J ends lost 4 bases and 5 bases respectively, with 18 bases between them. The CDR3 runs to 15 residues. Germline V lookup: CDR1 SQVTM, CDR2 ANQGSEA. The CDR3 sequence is CSVVAGTRRDNEQFF. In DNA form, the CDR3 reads TGCAGCGTTGTGGCCGGGACCCGGCGGGACAATGAGCAGTTCTTC.

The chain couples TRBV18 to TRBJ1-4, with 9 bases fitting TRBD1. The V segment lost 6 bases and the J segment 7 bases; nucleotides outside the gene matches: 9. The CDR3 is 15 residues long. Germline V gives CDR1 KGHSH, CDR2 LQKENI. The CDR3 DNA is TGTGCCAGCTCCCCGAGACAGGGGGTTTTTGAAAAACTGTTTTTT. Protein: CASSPRQGVFEKLFF.

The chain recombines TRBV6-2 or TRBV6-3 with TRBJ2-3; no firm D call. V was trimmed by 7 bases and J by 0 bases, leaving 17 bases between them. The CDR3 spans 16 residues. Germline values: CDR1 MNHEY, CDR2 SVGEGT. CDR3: CASTPDWALSTDTQYF. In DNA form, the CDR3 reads TGTGCCAGCACCCCAGATTGGGCGCTTAGCACAGATACGCAGTATTTT.

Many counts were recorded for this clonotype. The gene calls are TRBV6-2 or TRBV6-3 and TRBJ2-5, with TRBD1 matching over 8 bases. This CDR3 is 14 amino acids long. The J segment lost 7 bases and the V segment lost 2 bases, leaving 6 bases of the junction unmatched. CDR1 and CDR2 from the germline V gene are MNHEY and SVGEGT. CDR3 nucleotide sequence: TGTGCCAGCAGTTACCTGACAGGGGCTGGGACCCAGTACTTC. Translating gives CASSYLTGAGTQYF.

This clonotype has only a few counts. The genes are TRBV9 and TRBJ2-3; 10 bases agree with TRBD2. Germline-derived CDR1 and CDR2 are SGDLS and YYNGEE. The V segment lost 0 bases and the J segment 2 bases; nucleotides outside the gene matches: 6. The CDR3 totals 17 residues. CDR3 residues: CASSVEPSGGPTDTQYF. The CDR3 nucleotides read TGTGCCAGCAGCGTAGAGCCTAGCGGGGGCCCCACAGATACGCAGTATTTT.

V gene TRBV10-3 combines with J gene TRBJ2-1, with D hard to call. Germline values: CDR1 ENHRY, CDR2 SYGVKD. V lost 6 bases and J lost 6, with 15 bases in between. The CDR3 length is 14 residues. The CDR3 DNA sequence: TGTGCCATCAGGGGCGACGCACACGGCAATGAGCAGTTCTTC. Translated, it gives CAIRGDAHGNEQFF.

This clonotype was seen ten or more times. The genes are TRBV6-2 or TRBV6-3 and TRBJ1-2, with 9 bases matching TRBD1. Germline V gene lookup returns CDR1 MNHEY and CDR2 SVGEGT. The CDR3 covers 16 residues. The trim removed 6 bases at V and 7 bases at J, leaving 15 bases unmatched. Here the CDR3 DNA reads TGTGCCAGCAGCCAACCTTGGGACAGGGACTCCCGTGGCTACACCTTC. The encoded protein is CASSQPWDRDSRGYTF.

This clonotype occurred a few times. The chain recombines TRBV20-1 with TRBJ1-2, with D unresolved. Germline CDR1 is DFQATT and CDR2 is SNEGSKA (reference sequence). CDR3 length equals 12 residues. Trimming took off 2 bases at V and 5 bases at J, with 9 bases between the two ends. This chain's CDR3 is CSARPQEYGYTF. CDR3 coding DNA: TGCAGTGCTAGACCCCAGGAGTATGGCTACACCTTC.

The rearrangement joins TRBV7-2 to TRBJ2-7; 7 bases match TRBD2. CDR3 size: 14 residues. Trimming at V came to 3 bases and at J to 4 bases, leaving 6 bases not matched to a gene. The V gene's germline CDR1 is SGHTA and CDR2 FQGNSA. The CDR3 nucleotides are TGTGCCAGCAGCTTTCGCGGGGGACCTTACGAGCAGTACTTC. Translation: CASSFRGGPYEQYF.

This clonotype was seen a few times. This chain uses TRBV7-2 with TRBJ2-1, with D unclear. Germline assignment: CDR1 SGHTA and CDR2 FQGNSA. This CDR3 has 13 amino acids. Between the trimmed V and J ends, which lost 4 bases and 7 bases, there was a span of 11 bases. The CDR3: CASSSRQLNEQFF. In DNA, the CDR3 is TGTGCCAGCAGCTCCCGTCAGTTGAATGAGCAGTTCTTC.

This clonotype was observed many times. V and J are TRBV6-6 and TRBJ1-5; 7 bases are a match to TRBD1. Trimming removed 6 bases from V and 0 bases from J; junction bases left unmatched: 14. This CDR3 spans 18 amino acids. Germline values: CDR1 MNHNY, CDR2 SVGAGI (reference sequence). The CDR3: CASSYALAGGISNQPQHF. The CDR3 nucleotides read TGTGCCAGCAGCTACGCCCTGGCAGGGGGGATTAGCAATCAGCCCCAGCATTTT.

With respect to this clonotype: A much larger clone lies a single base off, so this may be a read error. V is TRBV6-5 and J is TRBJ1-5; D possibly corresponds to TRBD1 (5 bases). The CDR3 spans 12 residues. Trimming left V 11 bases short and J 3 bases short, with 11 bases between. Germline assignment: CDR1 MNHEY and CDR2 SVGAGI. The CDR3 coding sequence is TGTGCCGGCGGGGCCGACAATCAGCCCCAGCATTTT. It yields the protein CAGGADNQPQHF.

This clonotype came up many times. CDR3 DNA sequence: TGCAGTGCTGGTTCCGGGGCGTTCCAAGAGACCCAGTACTTC. Translating gives CSAGSGAFQETQYF. This rearrangement joins TRBV20-1 to TRBJ2-5; the D call may be TRBD1 or TRBD2 (5 bases each). CDR3 length: 14 amino acids. Trimming pared 5 bases from V and 1 base from J, leaving 14 bases between. Germline V gives CDR1 DFQATT, CDR2 SNEGSKA (reference sequence).

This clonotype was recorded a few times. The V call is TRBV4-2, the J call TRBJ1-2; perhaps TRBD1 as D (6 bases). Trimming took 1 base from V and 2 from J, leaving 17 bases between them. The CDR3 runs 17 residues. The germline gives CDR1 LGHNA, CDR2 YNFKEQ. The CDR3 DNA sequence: TGTGCCAGCAGCCAAGGTTCCGGGGGCGATCGAAACTATGGCTACACCTTC. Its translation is CASSQGSGGDRNYGYTF.

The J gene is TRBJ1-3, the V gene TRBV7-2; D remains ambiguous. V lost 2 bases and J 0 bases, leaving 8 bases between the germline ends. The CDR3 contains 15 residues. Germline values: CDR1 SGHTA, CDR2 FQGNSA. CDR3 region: CASSLSASSGNTIYF. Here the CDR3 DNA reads TGTGCCAGCAGCTTATCGGCGAGCTCTGGAAACACCATATATTTT.

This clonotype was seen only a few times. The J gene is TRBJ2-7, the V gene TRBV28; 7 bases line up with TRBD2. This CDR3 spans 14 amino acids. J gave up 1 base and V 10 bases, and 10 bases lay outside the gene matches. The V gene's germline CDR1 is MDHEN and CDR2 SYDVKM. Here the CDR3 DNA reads TGTGCCATCTATCAGCCGGGACTATCCTACGAGCAGTACTTC. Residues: CAIYQPGLSYEQYF.